The sample holds one count of the clone carrying this T cell receptor beta chain. The data were obtained in a study of follicular helper T cells after annual influenza vaccination. Time point: 2015-2016 season, 7 days after influenza vaccination. Germline V gene sequence: CDR1 MNHEY, CDR2 SVGAGI. The CDR3 is 15 residues long. Trimming took 5 bases from V and 8 from J, leaving 21 bases between them. Sequencing used immunoSEQ multiplex PCR; TCRdb keeps in-frame clones, though not all of them. The sample contains some 7,000 clones, around 82% of which appear only once. This chain links TRBV6-5 with TRBJ1-1, with a tentative D call TRBD1 (6 bases). The specimen comprised CXCR5- memory CD4+ T cells sorted from blood, sampled 7 days after influenza vaccination. This TCR came from an adult who received the influenza vaccine. DNA for the CDR3: TGTGCCAGCAGTCCTGACAGGACCCCCCGGGGGGAAGCTTTCTTT. Protein: CASSPDRTPRGEAFF.